Shown below are 12 T cell receptor beta chains from a single sample sequenced in a study of CD8+ T cells in alopecia areata. Described treatment: oral pan-JAK inhibitor, 5-10 mg twice daily. After isolation, RNA underwent reverse transcription to generate cDNA as the sequencing template. The repertoire was sequenced with immunoSEQ multiplex PCR; TCRdb's copy has only in-frame clones and lacks some. The sample contains 160,000 or so clones, approximately 59% of which appear only once. Sequenced here: CD4+ T cells sorted from blood, sampled at week 56, from a patient treated with tofacitinib. These receptors all stem from a human donor with alopecia areata.

Only one count was recorded for this clone. This chain connects TRBV18 to TRBJ1-2; no reliable D call. CDR1 and CDR2 from the germline V gene are KGHSH and LQKENI. The V end lost 0 bases, the J end lost 6 bases, and 11 bases lay between the germline ends. This CDR3 is built from 14 residues. CDR3 sequence: CASSPPEGTHGYTF. The DNA for the CDR3 is TGTGCCAGCTCACCACCTGAGGGCACCCATGGCTACACCTTC.

This clone was seen ten or more times. The chain is built from TRBV10-3 and TRBJ1-1, with D uncertain. Germline V gene sequence: CDR1 ENHRY, CDR2 SYGVKD. The CDR3 is made up of 14 amino acids. Trimming took off 3 bases at V and 8 bases at J, with 16 bases between the two ends. The CDR3 spells CAISDGGGGREAFF. In nucleotides, the CDR3 is TGTGCCATCAGTGACGGAGGCGGTGGACGAGAAGCTTTCTTT.

This clone was seen just once. In DNA form, the CDR3 reads TGCGCCAGCAGCTTGGTGACAGCAAACATTCAGTACTTC. Protein sequence: CASSLVTANIQYF. The chain is built from TRBV5-1 and TRBJ2-4; weak D call: TRBD1 (5 bases). The V gene's germline CDR1 is SGHRS and CDR2 YFSETQ. The CDR3 is 13 residues long. Trimming shortened V by 0 bases and J by 6 bases, and 7 bases separated the two germline ends.

The chain uses TRBV4-1 and TRBJ2-1; the match to TRBD1 covers 8 bases. The junction had 5 bases not matched to a gene; V was cut back by 0 bases and J by 4 bases. The CDR3 runs 16 residues. The germline CDR1 and CDR2 sequences are MGHRA and YSYEKL. This chain's CDR3 is CASSQDLRTGYNEQFF. CDR3 coding DNA: TGCGCCAGCAGCCAAGATTTACGGACAGGGTACAATGAGCAGTTCTTC.

The chain is built from TRBV9 and TRBJ2-7; D may be TRBD1 (5 bases). The germline gives CDR1 SGDLS, CDR2 YYNGEE. The length of the CDR3 is 14 residues. Trimming pared 3 bases from V and 6 bases from J, leaving 16 bases between. CDR3 nucleotides: TGTGCCAGCAGCGCGACAGCTACTACGTCCGAGCAGTACTTC. Amino acids: CASSATATTSEQYF.

This clone was seen a single time. The chain couples TRBV5-1 to TRBJ2-5; 9 bases are a match to TRBD1. The CDR3 consists of 14 residues. Germline-derived CDR1 and CDR2 are SGHRS and YFSETQ. Losses at the gene ends were 4 bases for V and 4 bases for J; bases not matched to a gene: 5. CDR3 sequence reads: CASSRGQGRETQYF. The CDR3 nucleotides are TGCGCCAGCAGCCGCGGACAGGGGAGAGAGACCCAGTACTTC.

This chain links TRBV6-5 with TRBJ2-4, with D unclear. V was shortened by 6 bases and J by 8 bases, with 14 bases between the two germline ends. The CDR3 contains 13 residues. CDR1 and CDR2 from the germline V gene are MNHEY and SVGAGI. The CDR3: CASRLHSRDIQYF. In nucleotides, the CDR3 is TGTGCCAGCAGACTTCATAGTAGGGACATTCAGTACTTC.

The rearrangement links TRBV18 to TRBJ1-2; D ambiguous. Germline CDR1 KGHSH, CDR2 LQKENI. V was cut by 5 bases and J by 4 bases, with 11 bases left in between. The CDR3 runs to 13 residues. The CDR3 loop is CASSKGSGYGYTF. CDR3 coding DNA: TGTGCCAGCTCAAAAGGTAGCGGCTATGGCTACACCTTC.

This chain links TRBV27 with TRBJ1-1; no reliable D call. Germline-derived CDR1 and CDR2 are MNHEY and SMNVEV (reference sequence). V dropped 5 bases and J dropped 1 base, with 8 bases sitting between them. The CDR3 consists of 13 residues. The CDR3 nucleotides read TGTGCCAGCAGTACACAGAGGAACACTGAAGCTTTCTTT. Amino acid sequence: CASSTQRNTEAFF.

This clone was counted between two and nine times. V is TRBV7-9 and J is TRBJ2-5; no firm D call. Germline assignment: CDR1 SEHNR and CDR2 FQNEAQ (reference sequence). This CDR3 is built from 15 residues. The V and J ends lost 4 bases and 3 bases respectively, with 15 bases between them. CDR3 coding DNA: TGTGCCAGCAGCTCGACCCCGAAAGCCAAAGAGACCCAGTACTTC. Residues: CASSSTPKAKETQYF.

The chain joins TRBV7-9 to TRBJ2-5; TRBD1 might be the D (5 bases). The V and J ends lost 10 bases and 5 bases respectively, with 17 bases between them. CDR3 length: 13 amino acids. Germline-derived CDR1 and CDR2 are SEHNR and FQNEAQ (reference sequence). The CDR3 sequence: CAIQGWVKETQYF. In DNA form, the CDR3 reads TGTGCCATCCAGGGCTGGGTTAAGGAGACCCAGTACTTC.

The chain carries TRBV7-9 and TRBJ2-5; no reliable D call. Germline V gene sequence: CDR1 SEHNR, CDR2 FQNEAQ (reference sequence). This CDR3 has 11 amino acids. V was trimmed by 11 bases and J by 2 bases, leaving 9 bases between them. This CDR3 reads CALDFQETQYF. The CDR3 nucleotides are TGTGCCCTCGACTTTCAAGAGACCCAGTACTTC. Full variable domain (remainder filled in from reference TRBV7-9 and TRBJ2-5): DTGVSQNPRHKITKRGQNVTFRCDPISEHNRLYWYRQTLGQGPEFLTYFQNEAQLEKSRLLSDRFSAERPKGSFSTLEIQRTEQGDSAMYLCALDFQETQYFGPGTRLLVL.